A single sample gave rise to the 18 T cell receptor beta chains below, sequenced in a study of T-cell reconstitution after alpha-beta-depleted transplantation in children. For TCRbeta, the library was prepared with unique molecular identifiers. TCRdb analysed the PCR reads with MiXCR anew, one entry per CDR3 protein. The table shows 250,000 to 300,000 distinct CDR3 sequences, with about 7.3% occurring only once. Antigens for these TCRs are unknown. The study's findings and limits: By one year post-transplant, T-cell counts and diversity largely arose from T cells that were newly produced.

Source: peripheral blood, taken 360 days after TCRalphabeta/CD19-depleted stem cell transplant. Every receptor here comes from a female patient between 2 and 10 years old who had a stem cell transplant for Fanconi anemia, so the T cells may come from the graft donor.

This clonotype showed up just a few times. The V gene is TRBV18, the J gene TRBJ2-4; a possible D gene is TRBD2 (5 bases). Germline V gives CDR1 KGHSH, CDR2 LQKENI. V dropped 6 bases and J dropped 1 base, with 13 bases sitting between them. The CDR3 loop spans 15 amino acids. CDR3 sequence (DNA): TGTGCCAGCTCCCCGCCTACGGGGGCCAAAAACATTCAGTACTTC. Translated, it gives CASSPPTGAKNIQYF. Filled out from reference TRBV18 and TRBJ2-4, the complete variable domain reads NAGVMQNPRHLVRRRGQEARLRCSPMKGHSHVYWYRQLPEEGLKFMVYLQKENIIDESGMPKERFSAEFPKEGPSILRIQQVVRGDSAAYFCASSPPTGAKNIQYFGAGTRLSVL.

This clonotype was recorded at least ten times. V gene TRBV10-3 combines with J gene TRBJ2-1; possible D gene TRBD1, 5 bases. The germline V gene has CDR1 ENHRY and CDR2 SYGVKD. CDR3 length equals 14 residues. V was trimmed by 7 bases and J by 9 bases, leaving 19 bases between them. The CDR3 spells CAIKVVGVGGEQFF. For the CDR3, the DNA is TGTGCCATCAAAGTGGTAGGGGTCGGCGGTGAGCAGTTCTTC.

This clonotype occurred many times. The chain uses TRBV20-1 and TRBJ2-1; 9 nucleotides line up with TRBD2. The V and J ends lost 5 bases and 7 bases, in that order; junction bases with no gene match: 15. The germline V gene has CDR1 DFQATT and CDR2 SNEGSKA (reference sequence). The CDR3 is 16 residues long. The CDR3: CSAPKFLGTSLNEQFF. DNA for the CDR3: TGCAGTGCTCCCAAATTTCTCGGGACTAGCCTAAATGAGCAGTTCTTC.

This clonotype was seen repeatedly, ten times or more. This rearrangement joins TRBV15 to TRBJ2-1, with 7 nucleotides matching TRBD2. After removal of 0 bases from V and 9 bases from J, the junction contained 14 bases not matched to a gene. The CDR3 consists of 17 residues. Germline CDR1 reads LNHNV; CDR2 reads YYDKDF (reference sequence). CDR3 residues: CATSRDLVGLEIGEQFF. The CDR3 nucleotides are TGTGCCACCAGCAGAGATCTAGTCGGACTAGAGATAGGTGAGCAGTTCTTC. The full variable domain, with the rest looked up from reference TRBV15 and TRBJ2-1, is DAMVIQNPRYQVTQFGKPVTLSCSQTLNHNVMYWYQQKSSQAPKLLFHYYDKDFNNEADTPDNFQSRRPNTSFCFLDIRSPGLGDTAMYLCATSRDLVGLEIGEQFFGPGTRLTVL.

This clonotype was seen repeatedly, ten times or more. In DNA form, the CDR3 reads TGTGCCATCGGGACAGTTGGAAACACCATATATTTT. It codes for CAIGTVGNTIYF. The rearrangement uses TRBV28 and TRBJ1-3; 7 bases line up with TRBD1. The germline CDR1 and CDR2 sequences are MDHEN and SYDVKM. The CDR3 loop spans 12 amino acids. V lost 10 bases, J lost 3 bases, and 3 bases stayed unmatched.

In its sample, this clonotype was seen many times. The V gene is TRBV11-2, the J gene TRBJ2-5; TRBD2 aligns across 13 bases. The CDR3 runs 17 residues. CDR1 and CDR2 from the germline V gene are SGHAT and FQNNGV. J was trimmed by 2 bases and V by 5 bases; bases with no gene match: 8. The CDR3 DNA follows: TGTGCCAGCAGCCTGGGACTAGCGGGAATTTATCAAGAGACCCAGTACTTC. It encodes CASSLGLAGIYQETQYF.

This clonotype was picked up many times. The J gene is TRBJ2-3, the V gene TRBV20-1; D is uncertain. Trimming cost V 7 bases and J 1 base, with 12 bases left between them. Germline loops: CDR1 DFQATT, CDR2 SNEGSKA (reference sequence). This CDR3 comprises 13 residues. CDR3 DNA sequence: TGCAGTGGACTCGCTCCGCGCACAGATACGCAGTATTTT. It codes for CSGLAPRTDTQYF.

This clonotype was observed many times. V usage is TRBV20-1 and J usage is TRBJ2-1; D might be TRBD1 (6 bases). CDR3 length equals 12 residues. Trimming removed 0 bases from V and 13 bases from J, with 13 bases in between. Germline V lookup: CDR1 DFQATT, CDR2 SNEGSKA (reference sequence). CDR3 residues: CSARDGQRDQFF. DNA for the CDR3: TGCAGTGCTAGAGATGGACAGAGAGATCAGTTCTTC.

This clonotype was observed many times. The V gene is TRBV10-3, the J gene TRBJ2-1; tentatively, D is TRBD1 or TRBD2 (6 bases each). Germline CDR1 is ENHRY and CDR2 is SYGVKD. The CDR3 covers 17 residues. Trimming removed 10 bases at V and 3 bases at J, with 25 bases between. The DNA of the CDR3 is TGTGCCACCGAGCCCGGGGGCAGTGGGTTGAACTACAATGAGCAGTTCTTC. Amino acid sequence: CATEPGGSGLNYNEQFF.

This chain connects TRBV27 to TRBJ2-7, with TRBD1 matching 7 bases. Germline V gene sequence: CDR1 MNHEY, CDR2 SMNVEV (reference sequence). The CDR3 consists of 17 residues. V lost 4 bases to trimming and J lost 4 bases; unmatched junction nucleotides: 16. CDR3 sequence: CASSSTFAGTVDYEQYF. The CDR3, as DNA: TGTGCCAGCAGTTCAACCTTCGCCGGGACAGTCGATTACGAGCAGTACTTC.

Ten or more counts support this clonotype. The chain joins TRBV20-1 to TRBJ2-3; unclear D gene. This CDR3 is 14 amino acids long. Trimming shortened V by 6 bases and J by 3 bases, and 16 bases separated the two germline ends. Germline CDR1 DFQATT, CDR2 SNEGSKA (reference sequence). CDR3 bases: TGCAGTGCCCGGGTTACTTGGGTTACAGATACGCAGTATTTT. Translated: CSARVTWVTDTQYF.

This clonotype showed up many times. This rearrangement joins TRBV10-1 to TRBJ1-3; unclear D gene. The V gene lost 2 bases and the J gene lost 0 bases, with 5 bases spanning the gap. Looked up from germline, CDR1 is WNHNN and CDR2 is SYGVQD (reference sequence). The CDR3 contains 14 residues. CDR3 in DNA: TGCGCCAGCAGTGAGACGTCCTCTGGAAACACCATATATTTT. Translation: CASSETSSGNTIYF.

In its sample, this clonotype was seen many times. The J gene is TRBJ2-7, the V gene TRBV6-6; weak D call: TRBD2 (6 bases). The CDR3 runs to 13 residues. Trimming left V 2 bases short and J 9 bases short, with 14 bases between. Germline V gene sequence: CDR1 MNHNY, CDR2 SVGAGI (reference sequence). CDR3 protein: CASSYGPVGGQYF. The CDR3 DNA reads TGTGCCAGCAGTTACGGGCCAGTCGGGGGGCAGTACTTC.

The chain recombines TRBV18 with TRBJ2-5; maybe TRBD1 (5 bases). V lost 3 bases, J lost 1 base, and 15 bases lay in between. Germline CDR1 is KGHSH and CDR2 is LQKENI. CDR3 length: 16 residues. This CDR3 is CASSPRQLEPQETQYF. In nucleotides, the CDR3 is TGTGCCAGCTCACCCCGACAGCTCGAGCCCCAAGAGACCCAGTACTTC.

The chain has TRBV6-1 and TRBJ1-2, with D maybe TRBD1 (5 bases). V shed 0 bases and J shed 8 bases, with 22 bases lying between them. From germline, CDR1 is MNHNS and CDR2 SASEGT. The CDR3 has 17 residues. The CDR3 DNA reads TGTGCCAGCAGTGAAGCTACCGTCTGGGGCTGGGGTGGCGGCTACACCTTC. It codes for CASSEATVWGWGGGYTF.

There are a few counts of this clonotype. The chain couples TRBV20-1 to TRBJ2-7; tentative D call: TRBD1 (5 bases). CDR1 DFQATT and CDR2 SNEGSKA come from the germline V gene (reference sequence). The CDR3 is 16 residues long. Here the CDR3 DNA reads TGCTGTGCTAGAGATATAAGGGGATTGACTTTATACGAGCAGTACGTC. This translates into CCARDIRGLTLYEQYV.

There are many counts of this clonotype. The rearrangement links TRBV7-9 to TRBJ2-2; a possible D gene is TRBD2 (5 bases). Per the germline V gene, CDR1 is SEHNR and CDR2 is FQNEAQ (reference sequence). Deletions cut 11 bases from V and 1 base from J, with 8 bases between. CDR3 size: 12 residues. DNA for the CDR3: TGTGCCCCCGGGGAGAACACCGGGGAGCTGTTTTTT. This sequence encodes CAPGENTGELFF.

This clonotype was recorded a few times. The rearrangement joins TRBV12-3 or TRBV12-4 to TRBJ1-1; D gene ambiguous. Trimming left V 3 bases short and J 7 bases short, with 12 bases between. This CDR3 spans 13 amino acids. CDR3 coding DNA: TGTGCCAGCAGTTTGGGCGGAATACTTGAAGCTTTCTTT. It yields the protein CASSLGGILEAFF.